This TCR beta chain is from a study of CXCR3-negative and CXCR3-positive naive CD8 T cells. General observations from the study: Against CXCR3-negative naive cells, CXCR3-positive naive cells showed more hydrophobic TRB CDR3s. Both naive subsets had comparably high diversity; memory CD8+ cells much lower. Similar TRBV-TRBJ usage was seen in naive cells (both CXCR3-negative and CXCR3-positive), but memory cells differed.

The method, 5' RACE with UMI labels, was used to prepare the TRB cDNA libraries. TCRdb re-analyzed the 5' RACE reads; it lists each CDR3 protein once, without DNA. Recorded for this sample: about 130,000 distinct CDR3 sequences. To note about this clonotype: What it binds is not known.

CDR3 size: 13 residues. Germline CDR1 reads SEHNR; CDR2 reads FQNEAQ (reference sequence). This chain joins TRBV7-9 and TRBJ2-7. The material sequenced was naive CXCR3- CD8+ T cells from blood. The subset was: CD45RO-CCR7+CD27+CD95- naive CD8+ T cells lacking CXCR3 (TNR3-). This TCR derives from a human donor in good health. Some clones in this sample may be carry-over from other donors' samples. The CDR3: CASSFLVDYEQYF. The full variable domain, completed using reference TRBV7-9 and TRBJ2-7, is DTGVSQNPRHKITKRGQNVTFRCDPISEHNRLYWYRQTLGQGPEFLTYFQNEAQLEKSRLLSDRFSAERPKGSFSTLEIQRTEQGDSAMYLCASSFLVDYEQYFGPGTRLTVT.